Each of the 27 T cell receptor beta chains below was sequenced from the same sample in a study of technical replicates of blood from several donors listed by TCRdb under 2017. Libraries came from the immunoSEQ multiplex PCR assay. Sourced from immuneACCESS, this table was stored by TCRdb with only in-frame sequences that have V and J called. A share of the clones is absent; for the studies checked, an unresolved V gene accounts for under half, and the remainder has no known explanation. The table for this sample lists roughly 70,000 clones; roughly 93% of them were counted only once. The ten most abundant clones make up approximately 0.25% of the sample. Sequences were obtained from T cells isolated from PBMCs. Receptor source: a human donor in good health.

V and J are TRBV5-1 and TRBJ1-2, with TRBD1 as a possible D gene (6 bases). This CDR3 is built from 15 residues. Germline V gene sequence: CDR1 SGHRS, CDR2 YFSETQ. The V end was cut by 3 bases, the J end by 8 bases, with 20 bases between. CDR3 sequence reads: CASSYNRVETSGYTF. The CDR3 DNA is TGCGCCAGCAGCTACAACAGGGTCGAGACGAGCGGCTACACCTTC.

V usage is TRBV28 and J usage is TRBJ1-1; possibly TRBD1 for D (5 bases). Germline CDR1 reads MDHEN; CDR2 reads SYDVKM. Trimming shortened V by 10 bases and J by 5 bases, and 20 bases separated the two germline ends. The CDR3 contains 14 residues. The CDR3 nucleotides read TGTGCCACCCTAGAGGACATCCGTGAGACTGAAGCTTTCTTT. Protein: CATLEDIRETEAFF. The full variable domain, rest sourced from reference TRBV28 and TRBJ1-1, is DVKVTQSSRYLVKRTGEKVFLECVQDMDHENMFWYRQDPGLGLRLIYFSYDVKMKEKGDIPEGYSVSREKKERFSLILESASTNQTSMYLCATLEDIRETEAFFGQGTRLTVV.

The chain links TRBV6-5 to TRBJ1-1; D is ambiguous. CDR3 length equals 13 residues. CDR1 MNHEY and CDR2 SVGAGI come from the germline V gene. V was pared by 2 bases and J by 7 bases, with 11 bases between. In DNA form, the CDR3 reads TGTGCCAGCAGTTACGGGCAGGCCCATGAAGCTTTCTTT. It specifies CASSYGQAHEAFF.

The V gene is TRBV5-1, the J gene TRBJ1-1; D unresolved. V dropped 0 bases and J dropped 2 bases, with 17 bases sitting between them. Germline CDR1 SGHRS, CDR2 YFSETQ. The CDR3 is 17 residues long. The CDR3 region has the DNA TGCGCCAGCAGCTTGGCCCAGAACCCAGGTAGTAACACTGAAGCTTTCTTT. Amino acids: CASSLAQNPGSNTEAFF.

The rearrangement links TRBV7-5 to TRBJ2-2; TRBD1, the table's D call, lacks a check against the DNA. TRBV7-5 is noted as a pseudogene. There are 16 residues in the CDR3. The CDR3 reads CVRSLYGTWGFGELFF. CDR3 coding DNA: TGTGTCAGAAGCTTATACGGGACATGGGGTTTCGGGGAGCTGTTTTTT.

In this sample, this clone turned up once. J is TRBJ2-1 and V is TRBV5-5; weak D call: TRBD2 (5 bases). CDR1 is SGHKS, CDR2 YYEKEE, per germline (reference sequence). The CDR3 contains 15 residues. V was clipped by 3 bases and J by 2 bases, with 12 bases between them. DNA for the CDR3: TGTGCCAGCAGCTGGACCGCCGGGGCCTACAATGAGCAGTTCTTC. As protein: CASSWTAGAYNEQFF.

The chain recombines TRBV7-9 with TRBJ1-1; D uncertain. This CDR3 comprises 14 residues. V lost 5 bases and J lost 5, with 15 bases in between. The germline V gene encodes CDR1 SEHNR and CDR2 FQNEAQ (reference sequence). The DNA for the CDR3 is TGTGCCAGCAGCCCGGACTCTCGGGGAACTGAAGCTTTCTTT. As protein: CASSPDSRGTEAFF.

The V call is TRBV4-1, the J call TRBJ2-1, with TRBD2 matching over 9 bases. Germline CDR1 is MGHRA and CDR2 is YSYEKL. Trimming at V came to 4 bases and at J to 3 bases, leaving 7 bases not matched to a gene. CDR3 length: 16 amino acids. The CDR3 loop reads CASSPISGGLYNEQFF. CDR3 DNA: TGCGCCAGCAGCCCAATTAGCGGGGGTCTCTACAATGAGCAGTTCTTC.

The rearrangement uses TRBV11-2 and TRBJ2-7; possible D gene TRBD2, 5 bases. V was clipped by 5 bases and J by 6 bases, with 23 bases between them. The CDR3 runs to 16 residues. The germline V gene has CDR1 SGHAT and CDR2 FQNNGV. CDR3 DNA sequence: TGTGCCAGCAGCCCAGCGGTCGCGGCCTATCGGCTCGAGCAGTACTTC. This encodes CASSPAVAAYRLEQYF.

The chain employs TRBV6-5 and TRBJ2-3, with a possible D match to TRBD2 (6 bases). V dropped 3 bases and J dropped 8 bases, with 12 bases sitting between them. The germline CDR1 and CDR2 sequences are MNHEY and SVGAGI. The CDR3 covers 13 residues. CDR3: CASSYRRDGTQYF. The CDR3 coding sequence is TGTGCCAGCAGTTATAGGCGGGATGGTACGCAGTATTTT.

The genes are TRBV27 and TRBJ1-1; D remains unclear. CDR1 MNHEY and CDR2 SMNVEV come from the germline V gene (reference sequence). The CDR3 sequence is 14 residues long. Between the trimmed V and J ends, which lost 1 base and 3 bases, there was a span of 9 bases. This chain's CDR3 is CASSLFEGYTEAFF. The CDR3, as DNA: TGTGCCAGCAGTTTATTTGAGGGCTACACTGAAGCTTTCTTT.

CDR3 in DNA: TGTGCCAGCGGGCAACCAAGTCAGCCCCAGCATTTT. Its translation is CASGQPSQPQHF. The chain uses TRBV28 and TRBJ1-5; unclear D gene. Between the trimmed V and J ends, which lost 8 bases and 6 bases, there was a span of 11 bases. The CDR3 length is 12 residues. Germline values: CDR1 MDHEN, CDR2 SYDVKM.

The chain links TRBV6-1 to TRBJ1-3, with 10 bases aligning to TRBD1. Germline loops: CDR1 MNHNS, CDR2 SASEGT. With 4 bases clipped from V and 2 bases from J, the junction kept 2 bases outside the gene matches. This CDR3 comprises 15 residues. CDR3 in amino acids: CASSAGTGAGNTIYF. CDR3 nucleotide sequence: TGTGCCAGCAGTGCTGGGACAGGGGCTGGAAACACCATATATTTT.

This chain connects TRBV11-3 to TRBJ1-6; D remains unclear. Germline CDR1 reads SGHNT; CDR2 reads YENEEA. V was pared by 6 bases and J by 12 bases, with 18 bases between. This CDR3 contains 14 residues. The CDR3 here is CASSTLSDSGPLHF. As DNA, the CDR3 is TGTGCCAGCAGTACCCTAAGCGATTCCGGACCCCTCCACTTT.

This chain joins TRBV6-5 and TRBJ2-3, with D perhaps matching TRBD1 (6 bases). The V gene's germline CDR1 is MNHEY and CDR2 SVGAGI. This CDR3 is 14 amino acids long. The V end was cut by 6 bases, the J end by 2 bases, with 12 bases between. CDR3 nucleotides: TGTGCCAGCAGATGGGGACAATCCACAGATACGCAGTATTTT. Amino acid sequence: CASRWGQSTDTQYF.

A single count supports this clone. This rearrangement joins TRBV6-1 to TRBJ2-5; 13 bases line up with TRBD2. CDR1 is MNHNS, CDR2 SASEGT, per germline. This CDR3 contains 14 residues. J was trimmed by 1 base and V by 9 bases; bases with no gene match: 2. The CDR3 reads CASWTSGGQETQYF. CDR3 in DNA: TGTGCCAGTTGGACTAGCGGGGGCCAAGAGACCCAGTACTTC.

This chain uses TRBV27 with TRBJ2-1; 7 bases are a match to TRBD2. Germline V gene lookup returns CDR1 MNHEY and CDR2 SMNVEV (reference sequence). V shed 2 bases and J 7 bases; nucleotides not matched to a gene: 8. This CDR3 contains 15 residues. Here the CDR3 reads CASSLNYHGGNEQFF. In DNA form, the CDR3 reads TGTGCCAGCAGTTTAAACTATCACGGGGGGAATGAGCAGTTCTTC.

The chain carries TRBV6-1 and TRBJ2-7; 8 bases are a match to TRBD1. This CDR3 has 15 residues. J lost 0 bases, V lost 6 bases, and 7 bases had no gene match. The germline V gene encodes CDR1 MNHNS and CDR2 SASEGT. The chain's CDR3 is CASRPNRGSSYEQYF. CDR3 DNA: TGTGCCAGCAGGCCTAACAGGGGGTCCTCCTACGAGCAGTACTTC.

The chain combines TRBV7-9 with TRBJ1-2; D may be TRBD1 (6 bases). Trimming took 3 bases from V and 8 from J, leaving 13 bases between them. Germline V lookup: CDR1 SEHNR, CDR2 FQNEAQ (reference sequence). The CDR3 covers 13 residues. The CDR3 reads CASSLGGGEGYTF. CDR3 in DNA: TGTGCCAGCAGCTTGGGAGGGGGTGAGGGCTACACCTTC.

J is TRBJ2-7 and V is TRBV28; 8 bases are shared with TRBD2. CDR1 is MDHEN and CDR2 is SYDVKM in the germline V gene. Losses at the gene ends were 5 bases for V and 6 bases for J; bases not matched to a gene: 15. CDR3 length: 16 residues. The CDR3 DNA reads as TGTGCCAGCAGTGGACCTAATCGGGGGGGGTACGGCGAGCAGTACTTC. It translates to CASSGPNRGGYGEQYF.

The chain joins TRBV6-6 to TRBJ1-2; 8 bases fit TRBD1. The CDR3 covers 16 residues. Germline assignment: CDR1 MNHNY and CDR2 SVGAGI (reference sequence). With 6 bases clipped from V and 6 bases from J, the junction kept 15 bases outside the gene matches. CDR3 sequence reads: CASSLPRTGRTDGYTF. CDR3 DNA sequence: TGTGCCAGCAGCCTCCCGAGGACAGGGAGAACCGATGGCTACACCTTC.

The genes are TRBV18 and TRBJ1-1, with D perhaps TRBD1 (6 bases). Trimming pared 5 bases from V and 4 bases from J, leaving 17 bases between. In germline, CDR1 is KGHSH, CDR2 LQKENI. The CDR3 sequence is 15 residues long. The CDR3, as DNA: TGTGCCAGCTCAACGACCAGGGGAGTAGGCACTGAAGCTTTCTTT. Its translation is CASSTTRGVGTEAFF. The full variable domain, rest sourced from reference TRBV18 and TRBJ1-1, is NAGVMQNPRHLVRRRGQEARLRCSPMKGHSHVYWYRQLPEEGLKFMVYLQKENIIDESGMPKERFSAEFPKEGPSILRIQQVVRGDSAAYFCASSTTRGVGTEAFFGQGTRLTVV.

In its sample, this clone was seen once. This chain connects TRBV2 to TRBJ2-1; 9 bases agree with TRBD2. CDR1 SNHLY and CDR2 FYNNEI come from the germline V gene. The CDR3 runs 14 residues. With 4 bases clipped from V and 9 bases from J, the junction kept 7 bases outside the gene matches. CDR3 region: CASSVSGGRAEQFF. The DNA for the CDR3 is TGTGCCAGCAGTGTAAGCGGGGGGCGGGCTGAGCAGTTCTTC.

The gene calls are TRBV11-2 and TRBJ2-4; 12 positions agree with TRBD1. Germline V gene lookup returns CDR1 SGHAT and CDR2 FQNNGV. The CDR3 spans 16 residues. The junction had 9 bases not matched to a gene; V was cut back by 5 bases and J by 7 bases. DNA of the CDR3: TGTGCCAGCAGCCCCATCCGGGGACAGGGGGCGAACATTCAGTACTTC. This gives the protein CASSPIRGQGANIQYF.

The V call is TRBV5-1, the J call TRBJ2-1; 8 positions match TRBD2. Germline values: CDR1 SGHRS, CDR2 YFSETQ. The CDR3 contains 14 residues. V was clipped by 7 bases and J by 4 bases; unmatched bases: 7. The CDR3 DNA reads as TGCGCCAGCGGTAGCGGGGCCTTATACAATGAGCAGTTCTTC. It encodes CASGSGALYNEQFF.

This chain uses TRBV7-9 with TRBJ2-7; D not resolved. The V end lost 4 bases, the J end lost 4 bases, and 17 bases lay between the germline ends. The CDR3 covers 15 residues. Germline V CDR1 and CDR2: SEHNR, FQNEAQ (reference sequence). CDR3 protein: CASSYNSIIPYEQYF. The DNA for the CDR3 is TGTGCCAGCAGCTATAACAGTATTATACCTTACGAGCAGTACTTC.

The CDR3 region is CASSLSPRTGGWGYTF. The DNA of the CDR3 is TGTGCCAGCAGCTTATCCCCCCGGACAGGGGGCTGGGGCTACACCTTC. The chain uses TRBV7-9 and TRBJ1-2; 11 bases fit TRBD1. Germline V CDR1 and CDR2: SEHNR, FQNEAQ (reference sequence). The J segment lost 8 bases and the V segment lost 2 bases, leaving 10 bases of the junction unmatched. The CDR3 length is 16 residues.